A single sample is the source of the 21 T cell receptor beta chains below, sequenced in a study of T cells in localized non-small cell lung cancer. The table came from immunoSEQ multiplex PCR; TCRdb's copy has only in-frame clones and leaves some out. Found here are about 34,000 clones, roughly 94% of them singletons; the top ten hold 0.65% to 0.85%. The sample here was peripheral blood, taken before any cancer treatment. The receptors here all came from a woman aged 35 to 75 with stage I lung adenocarcinoma.

V and J are TRBV28 and TRBJ2-7, with D perhaps TRBD1 (6 bases). Germline V gene lookup returns CDR1 MDHEN and CDR2 SYDVKM. The CDR3 runs 14 residues. Trimming removed 7 bases from V and 2 bases from J, with 15 bases in between. CDR3 bases: TGTGCCAGCATCCGGACAGTCTACCCCTACGAGCAGTACTTC. Protein: CASIRTVYPYEQYF.

J is TRBJ1-2 and V is TRBV5-5; D is possibly TRBD1 (6 bases). The germline gives CDR1 SGHKS, CDR2 YYEKEE (reference sequence). V was trimmed by 3 bases and J by 7 bases, leaving 13 bases between them. There are 13 residues in the CDR3. CDR3 in DNA: TGTGCCAGCAGCTCGACAGGATTGGGTGGCTACACCTTC. It encodes CASSSTGLGGYTF.

The rearrangement joins TRBV27 to TRBJ1-6; D not certain. The CDR3 runs 15 residues. Germline V lookup: CDR1 MNHEY, CDR2 SMNVEV (reference sequence). The V gene lost 4 bases and the J gene lost 10 bases, with 17 bases spanning the gap. The CDR3 region is CASSSRRGFESPLHF. The CDR3 nucleotides are TGTGCCAGCAGTTCCAGACGGGGTTTTGAGTCACCCCTCCACTTT.

The chain recombines TRBV28 with TRBJ2-1; TRBD1 or TRBD2 may be the D gene (5 bases each). V lost 1 base to trimming and J lost 0 bases, with 19 bases between them. Germline V gene lookup returns CDR1 MDHEN and CDR2 SYDVKM. CDR3 length: 19 amino acids. CDR3 coding DNA: TGTGCCAGCAGTTTATCAGGGTACGGGATATCGAGCTCCTACAATGAGCAGTTCTTC. It is translated as CASSLSGYGISSSYNEQFF.

V gene TRBV6-5 combines with J gene TRBJ1-6; D might be TRBD1 (5 bases). CDR1 is MNHEY, CDR2 SVGAGI, per germline. The V gene lost 2 bases and the J gene lost 11 bases, with 13 bases spanning the gap. The CDR3 sequence is 14 residues long. The CDR3 protein is CASSYGGGIAPLHF. In DNA, the CDR3 is TGTGCCAGCAGTTACGGGGGGGGGATCGCACCCCTCCACTTT.

The chain carries TRBV4-1 and TRBJ1-6; 8 nucleotides align to TRBD1. The CDR3 is made up of 19 amino acids. Germline loops: CDR1 MGHRA, CDR2 YSYEKL. The V and J ends lost 3 bases and 9 bases, in that order; junction bases with no gene match: 19. DNA for the CDR3: TGCGCCAGCAGCCACTATTACCTGGACAGGGTCTTTTCACGTTCACCCCTCCACTTT. Amino acids: CASSHYYLDRVFSRSPLHF.

The chain links TRBV18 to TRBJ1-5; 11 bases line up with TRBD1. Trimming removed 5 bases from V and 2 bases from J; junction bases left unmatched: 8. The CDR3 totals 17 residues. CDR1 is KGHSH, CDR2 LQKENI, per germline. DNA for the CDR3: TGTGCCAGCTCAGCACGGACAGGGGGCTCTGGCAATCAGCCCCAGCATTTT. Its translation: CASSARTGGSGNQPQHF.

The chain has TRBV27 and TRBJ2-7; D perhaps matches TRBD2 (6 bases). CDR3 size: 15 residues. The V gene's germline CDR1 is MNHEY and CDR2 SMNVEV (reference sequence). Trimming stripped 6 bases from V and 3 bases from J, with 18 bases between. CDR3 amino acids: CASSDPPPSDYEQYF. The CDR3 DNA is TGTGCCAGCAGCGATCCCCCCCCTAGCGACTACGAGCAGTACTTC.

This rearrangement joins TRBV21-1 to TRBJ2-3; TRBD1 is taken as the D call from the table, unchecked against the DNA. TRBV21-1 is a recognized pseudogene. The CDR3 is 14 residues long. CDR3 sequence: CASRRQAKTDTQYF. The CDR3 nucleotides are TGTGCCAGCAGGAGACAGGCTAAGACAGATACGCAGTATTTT.

V is TRBV5-4 and J is TRBJ2-1, with D tentatively TRBD2 (5 bases). Looked up from germline, CDR1 is SGHNT and CDR2 is YYREEE (reference sequence). V was trimmed by 0 bases and J by 0 bases, leaving 10 bases between them. The CDR3 is made up of 16 amino acids. CDR3 nucleotides: TGTGCCAGCAGCTTGGATCAGCGGAGCTCCTACAATGAGCAGTTCTTC. This gives the protein CASSLDQRSSYNEQFF.

The chain joins TRBV6-5 to TRBJ2-7; D is possibly TRBD1 (5 bases). V lost 6 bases, J lost 0 bases, and 9 bases lay in between. The CDR3 totals 13 residues. Germline CDR1 MNHEY, CDR2 SVGAGI. CDR3 DNA: TGTGCCAGCAGCGACAGTAACTCCTACGAGCAGTACTTC. Translating it yields CASSDSNSYEQYF.

CDR3 nucleotide sequence: TGTGCCACCAGCAGAGATCGAACAGGGAGCACAGATACGCAGTATTTT. Translated, it gives CATSRDRTGSTDTQYF. The chain has TRBV15 and TRBJ2-3; a possible D gene is TRBD1 (6 bases). This CDR3 is 16 amino acids long. Germline CDR1 and CDR2: LNHNV and YYDKDF (reference sequence). V was cut by 0 bases and J by 0 bases, with 10 bases left in between.

The chain joins TRBV5-6 to TRBJ2-5, with D perhaps matching TRBD1 (6 bases). The germline gives CDR1 SGHDT, CDR2 YYEEEE. The CDR3 covers 14 residues. Trimming cost V 3 bases and J 6 bases, with 15 bases left between them. The CDR3 DNA is TGTGCCAGCAGCTCAAAACAGGGTGGAAAGACCCAGTACTTC. Translated: CASSSKQGGKTQYF.

The table lists this clone with a few counts. The gene calls are TRBV4-1 and TRBJ1-6; unclear D gene. Germline loops: CDR1 MGHRA, CDR2 YSYEKL. V was cut by 1 base and J by 10 bases, with 11 bases left in between. The CDR3 totals 14 residues. The CDR3 DNA reads TGCGCCAGCAGCCAAGCAGGAGGTGGCTCACCCCTCCACTTT. Translation: CASSQAGGGSPLHF.

The J gene is TRBJ2-1, the V gene TRBV5-4; TRBD2 matches 11 bases. J lost 7 bases, V lost 2 bases, and 8 bases had no gene match. The CDR3 totals 16 residues. The germline V gene encodes CDR1 SGHNT and CDR2 YYREEE (reference sequence). The chain's CDR3 is CASSFSSGGTSNEQFF. CDR3 nucleotide sequence: TGTGCCAGCAGCTTTTCTAGCGGGGGGACTTCAAATGAGCAGTTCTTC.

This clone appeared a single time. V gene TRBV11-2 combines with J gene TRBJ2-7; a possible D gene is TRBD1 (6 bases). Germline CDR1 is SGHAT and CDR2 is FQNNGV. The germline V and J ends were trimmed by 4 bases and 6 bases, with 13 bases remaining between them. This CDR3 comprises 13 residues. The CDR3 region has the DNA TGTGCCAGCAGCTCAACAGGGAACGGCGAGCAGTACTTC. Protein sequence: CASSSTGNGEQYF.

This chain links TRBV7-9 with TRBJ2-7; D possibly corresponds to TRBD1 (6 bases). CDR1 and CDR2 (germline): SEHNR, FQNEAQ (reference sequence). The CDR3 runs to 15 residues. V lost 4 bases, J lost 1 base, and 14 bases lay in between. CDR3 bases: TGTGCCAGCAGCTCGACCGGGACACGTTCCTACGAGCAGTACTTC. Translating it yields CASSSTGTRSYEQYF.

V usage is TRBV2 and J usage is TRBJ1-1; D might be TRBD1 (5 bases). Trimming pared 5 bases from V and 4 bases from J, leaving 17 bases between. CDR1 and CDR2 from the germline V gene are SNHLY and FYNNEI. This CDR3 has 15 amino acids. CDR3 region: CASSPTGLSTTEAFF. The CDR3 coding sequence is TGTGCCAGCAGTCCAACAGGTTTATCCACCACTGAAGCTTTCTTT. Full variable domain (outside the CDR3, taken from reference TRBV2 and TRBJ1-1): EPEVTQTPSHQVTQMGQEVILRCVPISNHLYFYWYRQILGQKVEFLVSFYNNEISEKSEIFDDQFSVERPDGSNFTLKIRSTKLEDSAMYFCASSPTGLSTTEAFFGQGTRLTVV.

The chain employs TRBV9 and TRBJ2-2, with TRBD2 identical over 11 bases. Germline V gene data show CDR1 as SGDLS and CDR2 as YYNGEE. The V segment lost 4 bases and the J segment 4 bases; nucleotides outside the gene matches: 3. The CDR3 has 15 residues. CDR3 loop: CASSLSGRGTGELFF. The DNA for the CDR3 is TGTGCCAGCAGCCTTAGCGGGAGGGGCACCGGGGAGCTGTTTTTT. The full variable domain, in which reference TRBV9 and TRBJ2-2 provide the parts outside the CDR3, is DSGVTQTPKHLITATGQRVTLRCSPRSGDLSVYWYQQSLDQGLQFLIQYYNGEERAKGNILERFSAQQFPDLHSELNLSSLELGDSALYFCASSLSGRGTGELFFGEGSRLTVL.

The CDR3 sequence is CASSGVPNTGELFF. The CDR3 region has the DNA TGTGCCAGCAGTGGGGTCCCGAACACCGGGGAGCTGTTTTTT. The chain carries TRBV25-1 and TRBJ2-2; D remains unclear. Deletions cut 4 bases from V and 0 bases from J, with 6 bases between. Germline V gene lookup returns CDR1 MGHDK and CDR2 SYGVNS. The CDR3 extends over 14 amino acids.

The V gene is TRBV11-2, the J gene TRBJ2-2, with D unclear. Germline CDR1 and CDR2: SGHAT and FQNNGV. V was clipped by 1 base and J by 6 bases, with 15 bases between them. The CDR3 has 16 residues. The CDR3 region has the DNA TGTGCCAGCAGCTTAGTGGCCCCTCTAGTCCCCGGGGAGCTGTTTTTT. Translated, it gives CASSLVAPLVPGELFF.